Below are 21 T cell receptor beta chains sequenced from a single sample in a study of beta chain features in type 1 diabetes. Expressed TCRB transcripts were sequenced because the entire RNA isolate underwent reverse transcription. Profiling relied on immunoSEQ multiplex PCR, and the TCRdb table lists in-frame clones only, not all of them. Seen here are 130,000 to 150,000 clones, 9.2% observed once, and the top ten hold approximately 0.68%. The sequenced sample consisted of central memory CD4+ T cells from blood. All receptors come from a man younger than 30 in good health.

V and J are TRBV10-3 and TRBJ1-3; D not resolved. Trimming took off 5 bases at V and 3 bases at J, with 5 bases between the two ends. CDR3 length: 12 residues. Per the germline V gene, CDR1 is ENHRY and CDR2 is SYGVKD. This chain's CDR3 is CAISRSGNTIYF. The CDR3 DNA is TGTGCCATCAGTCGCAGTGGAAACACCATATATTTT.

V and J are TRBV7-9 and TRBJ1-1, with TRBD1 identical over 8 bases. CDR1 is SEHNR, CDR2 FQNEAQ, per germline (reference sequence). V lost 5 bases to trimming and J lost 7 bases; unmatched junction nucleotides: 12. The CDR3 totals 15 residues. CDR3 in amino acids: CASSLYRDRKNEAFF. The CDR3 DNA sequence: TGTGCCAGCAGCCTCTACCGGGACAGGAAAAATGAAGCTTTCTTT.

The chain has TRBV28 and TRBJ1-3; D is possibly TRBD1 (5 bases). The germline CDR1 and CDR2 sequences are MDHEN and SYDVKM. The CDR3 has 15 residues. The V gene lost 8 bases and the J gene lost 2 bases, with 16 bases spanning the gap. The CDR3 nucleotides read TGTGCCAGCCGGGCGGGGGTCACTCCTGGAAACACCATATATTTT. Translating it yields CASRAGVTPGNTIYF.

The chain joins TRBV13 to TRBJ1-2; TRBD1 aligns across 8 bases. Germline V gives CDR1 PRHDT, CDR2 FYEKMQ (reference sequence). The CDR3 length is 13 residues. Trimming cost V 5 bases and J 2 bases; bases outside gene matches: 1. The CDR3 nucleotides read TGTGCCAGCAGCCGACAGGGGAACTATGGCTACACCTTC. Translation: CASSRQGNYGYTF.

CDR3 in amino acids: CASSPLAGGPDTQYF. In DNA, the CDR3 is TGCGCCAGCAGTCCCCTAGCGGGGGGGCCAGATACGCAGTATTTT. The chain employs TRBV5-1 and TRBJ2-3; 12 bases agree with TRBD2. Germline CDR1 reads SGHRS; CDR2 reads YFSETQ. The CDR3 sequence is 15 residues long. J gave up 4 bases and V 5 bases, and 5 bases lay outside the gene matches. Filled out from reference TRBV5-1 and TRBJ2-3, the complete variable domain reads KAGVTQTPRYLIKTRGQQVTLSCSPISGHRSVSWYQQTPGQGLQFLFEYFSETQRNKGNFPGRFSGRQFSNSRSEMNVSTLELGDSALYLCASSPLAGGPDTQYFGPGTRLTVL.

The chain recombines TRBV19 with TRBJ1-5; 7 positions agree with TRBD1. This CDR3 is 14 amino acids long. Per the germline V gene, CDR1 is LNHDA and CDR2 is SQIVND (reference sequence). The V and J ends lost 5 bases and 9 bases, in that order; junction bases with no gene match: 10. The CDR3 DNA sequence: TGTGCCAGTAGTCCGGGACAGATTTTTCGGCCCCAGCATTTT. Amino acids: CASSPGQIFRPQHF.

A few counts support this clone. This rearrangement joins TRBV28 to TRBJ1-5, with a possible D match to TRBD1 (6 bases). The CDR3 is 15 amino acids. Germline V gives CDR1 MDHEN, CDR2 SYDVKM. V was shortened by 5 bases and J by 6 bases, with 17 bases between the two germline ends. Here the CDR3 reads CASSPQDRRGQPQHF. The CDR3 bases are TGTGCCAGCAGTCCCCAGGACAGAAGGGGTCAGCCCCAGCATTTT.

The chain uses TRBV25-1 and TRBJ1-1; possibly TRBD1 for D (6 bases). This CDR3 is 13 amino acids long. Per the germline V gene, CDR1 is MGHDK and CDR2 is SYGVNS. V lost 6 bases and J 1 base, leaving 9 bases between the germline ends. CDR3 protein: CASSLGGNTEAFF. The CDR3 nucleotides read TGTGCCAGCAGCCTAGGGGGGAACACTGAAGCTTTCTTT.

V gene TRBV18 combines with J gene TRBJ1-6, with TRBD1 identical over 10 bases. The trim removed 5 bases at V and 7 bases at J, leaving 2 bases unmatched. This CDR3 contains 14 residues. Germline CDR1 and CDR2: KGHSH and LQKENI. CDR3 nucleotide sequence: TGTGCCAGCTCAGGACAGGGGGGGAATTCACCCCTCCACTTT. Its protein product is CASSGQGGNSPLHF.

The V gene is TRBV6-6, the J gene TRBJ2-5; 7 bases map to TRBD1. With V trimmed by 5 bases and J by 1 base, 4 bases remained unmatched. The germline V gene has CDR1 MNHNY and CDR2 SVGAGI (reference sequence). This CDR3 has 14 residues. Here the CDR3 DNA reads TGTGCCAGCAGTCTACAGGGGAGCCAAGAGACCCAGTACTTC. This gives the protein CASSLQGSQETQYF.

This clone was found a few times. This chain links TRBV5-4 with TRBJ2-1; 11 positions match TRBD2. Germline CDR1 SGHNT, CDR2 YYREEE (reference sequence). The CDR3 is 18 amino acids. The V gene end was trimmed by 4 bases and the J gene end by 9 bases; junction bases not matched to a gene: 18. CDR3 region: CASSGGGLAAGGSGEQFF. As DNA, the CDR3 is TGTGCCAGCAGCGGGGGGGGACTAGCGGCCGGAGGCTCTGGTGAGCAGTTCTTC.

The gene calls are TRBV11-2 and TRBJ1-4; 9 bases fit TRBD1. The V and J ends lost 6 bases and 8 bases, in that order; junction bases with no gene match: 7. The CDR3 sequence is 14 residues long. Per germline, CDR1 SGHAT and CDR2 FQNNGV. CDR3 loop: CASRRTGEQEKLFF. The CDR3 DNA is TGTGCCAGCAGGAGGACAGGGGAGCAAGAAAAACTGTTTTTT.

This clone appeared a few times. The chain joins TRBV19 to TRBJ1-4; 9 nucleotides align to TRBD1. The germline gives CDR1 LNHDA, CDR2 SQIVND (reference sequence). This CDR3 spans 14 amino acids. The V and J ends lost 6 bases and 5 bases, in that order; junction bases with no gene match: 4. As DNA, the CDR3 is TGTGCCAGTAGCAGGACAGGGGAAAATGAAAAACTGTTTTTT. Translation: CASSRTGENEKLFF.

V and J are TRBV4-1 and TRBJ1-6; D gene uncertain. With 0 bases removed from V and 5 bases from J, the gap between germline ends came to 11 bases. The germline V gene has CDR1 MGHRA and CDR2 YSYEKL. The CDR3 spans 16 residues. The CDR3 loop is CASSQERASDNSPLHF. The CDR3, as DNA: TGCGCCAGCAGCCAAGAGAGGGCCTCGGATAATTCACCCCTCCACTTT.

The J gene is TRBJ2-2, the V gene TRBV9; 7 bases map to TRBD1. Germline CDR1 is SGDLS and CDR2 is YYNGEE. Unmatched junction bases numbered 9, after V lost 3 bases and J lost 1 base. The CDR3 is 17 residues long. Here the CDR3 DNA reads TGTGCCAGCAGCGCTATCACCGGGACAGTGAACACCGGGGAGCTGTTTTTT. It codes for CASSAITGTVNTGELFF.

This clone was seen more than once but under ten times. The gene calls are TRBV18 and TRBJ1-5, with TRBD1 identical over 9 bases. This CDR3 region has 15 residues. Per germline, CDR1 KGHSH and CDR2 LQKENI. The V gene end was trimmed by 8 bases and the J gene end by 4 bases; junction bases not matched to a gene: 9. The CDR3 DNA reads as TGTGCCAGCACGAAGGACAGGGGATTTAATCAGCCCCAGCATTTT. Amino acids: CASTKDRGFNQPQHF.

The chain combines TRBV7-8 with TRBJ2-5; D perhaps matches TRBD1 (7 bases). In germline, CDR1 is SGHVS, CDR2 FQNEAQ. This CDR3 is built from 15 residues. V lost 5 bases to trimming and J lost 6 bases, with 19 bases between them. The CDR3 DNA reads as TGTGCCAGCAGCCAGGGGGGTACTGCTATTCAGACCCAGTACTTC. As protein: CASSQGGTAIQTQYF. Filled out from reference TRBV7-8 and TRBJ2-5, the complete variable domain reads GAGVSQSPRYKVAKRGQDVALRCDPISGHVSLFWYQQALGQGPEFLTYFQNEAQLDKSGLPSDRFFAERPEGSVSTLKIQRTQQEDSAVYLCASSQGGTAIQTQYFGPGTRLLVL.

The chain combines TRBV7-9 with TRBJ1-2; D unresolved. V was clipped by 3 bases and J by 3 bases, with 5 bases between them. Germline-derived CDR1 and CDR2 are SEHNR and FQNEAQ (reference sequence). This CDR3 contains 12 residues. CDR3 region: CASSFSYYGYTF. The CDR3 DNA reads TGTGCCAGCAGCTTTTCCTACTATGGCTACACCTTC.

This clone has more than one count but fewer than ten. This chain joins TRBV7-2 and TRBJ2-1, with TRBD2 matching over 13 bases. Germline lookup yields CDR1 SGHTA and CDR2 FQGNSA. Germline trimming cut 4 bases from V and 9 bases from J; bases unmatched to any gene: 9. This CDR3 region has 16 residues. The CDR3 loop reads CASSSYTSGGVAEQFF. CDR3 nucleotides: TGTGCCAGCAGCTCCTATACTAGCGGGGGGGTTGCTGAGCAGTTCTTC.

The CDR3 nucleotides are TGTGCCAGCAGCCAAGATGGGACAAACGAAAAACTGTTTTTT. This gives the protein CASSQDGTNEKLFF. This chain connects TRBV4-2 to TRBJ1-4, with D perhaps matching TRBD1 (6 bases). The CDR3 runs 14 residues. Trimming took 0 bases from V and 8 from J, leaving 10 bases between them. Germline loops: CDR1 LGHNA, CDR2 YNFKEQ.

The chain's CDR3 is CASGPTRGQMNTGELFF. CDR3 sequence (DNA): TGTGCTAGTGGCCCAACCCGGGGACAAATGAACACCGGGGAGCTGTTTTTT. The chain has TRBV12-5 and TRBJ2-2, with a possible D match to TRBD1 (6 bases). The CDR3 is made up of 17 amino acids. V lost 6 bases and J lost 1, with 18 bases in between. CDR1 LGHNT and CDR2 FRNRAP come from the germline V gene.